This T cell receptor (beta chain) comes out of a study of regulatory T cells in long-lasting Graves disease. Time point here: newly diagnosed GD, antithyroid drugs for less than 3 months. The TCR library was made from RNA extracted from PBMCs. Patients were from an endocrinology department in Xi'an, China. Researchers made TCR beta libraries by using iRepertoire HTBI primers and running Arm-PCR on CDR3 regions. Via MiXCR, TCRdb re-called the multiplex PCR reads, giving one row per CDR3 protein. The sample lists about 450,000 distinct CDR3 sequences; around 15% were seen once. The CDR3 consists of 15 residues. The V end lost 3 bases, the J end lost 3 bases, and 12 bases lay between the germline ends. CDR1 is MDHEN, CDR2 SYDVKM, per germline. The same sample was also used in a study of T cells in Graves' hyperthyroidism and ophthalmopathy.

Here the sequenced sample was peripheral blood mononuclear cells (PBMCs), taken at new diagnosis, from a patient treated with antithyroid drugs. The genes are TRBV28 and TRBJ1-5; D remains unclear. The receptor was isolated from a woman aged 25 to 39 with Graves disease. The CDR3 reads CASSFGFFPNQPQHF. CDR3 coding DNA: TGTGCCAGCAGTTTTGGATTCTTCCCCAATCAGCCCCAGCATTTT.